Presented here are 8 T cell receptor beta chains from one specimen sequenced in a study of blood T cells in healthy people across ages. Together with a sample-barcoded 5' primer, a J-beta primer mix was included in a second PCR lasting about 6 to 11 cycles. TCRdb re-called the 5' RACE reads with MiXCR, one entry per CDR3 protein. Of about 1 million distinct CDR3 sequences in the sample, 40% to 55% were seen once. Sequencing was performed on blood. All receptors derive from a woman in her sixties in good health.

This clonotype was detected only a few times. The chain combines TRBV27 with TRBJ2-1; 9 bases fit TRBD2. J gave up 1 base and V 4 bases, and 5 bases lay outside the gene matches. This CDR3 is 16 amino acids long. The germline gives CDR1 MNHEY, CDR2 SMNVEV (reference sequence). For the CDR3, the DNA is TGTGCCAGCAGTTCCCCGGGACTAGCATCCTACAATGAGCAGTTCTTC. Protein: CASSSPGLASYNEQFF.

This clonotype was detected a few times. V gene TRBV5-1 combines with J gene TRBJ2-7; no firm D call. The last part of the DNA fits TRBJ2-5 better; the J call may be wrong. There are 13 residues in the CDR3. Germline V CDR1 and CDR2: SGHRS, YFSETQ. The DNA of the CDR3 is TGCGCCAGCAGCTTGGAGGCCGCCGGGACCCAGTACTTC. Protein sequence: CASSLEAAGTQYF.

This clonotype was detected many times. The chain carries TRBV4-2 and TRBJ2-1; 12 positions agree with TRBD2. The CDR3 sequence is 18 residues long. Trimming took 0 bases from V and 5 from J; bases not matched to a gene: 8. Germline V gene sequence: CDR1 LGHNA, CDR2 YNFKEQ. CDR3 sequence reads: CASSQDRLAGVGNNEQFF. DNA of the CDR3: TGTGCCAGCAGCCAAGATCGACTAGCGGGAGTCGGGAACAATGAGCAGTTCTTC.

This clonotype was recorded a few times. This chain uses TRBV24-1 with TRBJ2-1; 9 bases map to TRBD1. The CDR3 is 14 amino acids. Germline CDR1 reads KGHDR; CDR2 reads SFDVKD. The V gene end was trimmed by 3 bases and the J gene end by 7 bases; junction bases not matched to a gene: 3. The CDR3 spells CATSDQGTGNEQFF. CDR3 nucleotides: TGTGCCACCAGTGATCAAGGGACAGGGAATGAGCAGTTCTTC.

This clonotype was counted a single time. The chain is built from TRBV15 and TRBJ2-5, with TRBD2 as a possible D gene (6 bases). The germline V and J ends were trimmed by 3 bases and 5 bases, with 10 bases remaining between them. CDR3 length: 13 amino acids. CDR1 and CDR2 from the germline V gene are LNHNV and YYDKDF (reference sequence). The CDR3 spells CATSSNGGETQYF. The CDR3 nucleotides read TGTGCCACCAGCAGTAATGGGGGGGAGACCCAGTACTTC.

This clonotype appeared a few times. The genes are TRBV7-9 and TRBJ2-5; no clear D gene. The last part of the DNA fits TRBJ2-7 better; the J call may be wrong. The CDR3 length is 12 residues. CDR1 and CDR2 (germline): SEHNR, FQNEAQ (reference sequence). CDR3 in DNA: TGTGCCAGCAGTCCCCGGCCGAGCGAGCAGTACTTC. Encoded protein: CASSPRPSEQYF.

J is TRBJ1-2 and V is TRBV29-1; TRBD1 is a possible D gene (5 bases). CDR1 SQVTM and CDR2 ANQGSEA come from the germline V gene. Trimming left V 5 bases short and J 0 bases short, with 16 bases between. The CDR3 runs to 15 residues. Here the CDR3 reads CSVRDGASPNYGYTF. CDR3 DNA: TGCAGCGTTCGAGACGGGGCAAGTCCTAACTATGGCTACACCTTC.

V and J are TRBV2 and TRBJ2-5, with 7 positions matching TRBD2. The J call may be incorrect, as the DNA end agrees better with TRBJ2-7. Germline V CDR1 and CDR2: SNHLY, FYNNEI. The CDR3 spans 14 residues. The CDR3 region has the DNA TGTGCCAGCAGGGCCACCGGGACTATATACGAGCAGTACTTC. As protein: CASRATGTIYEQYF.